This record looks at one TCR beta chain sequence and its context. Its cognate antigen is unknown. Profiled with immunoSEQ multiplex PCR; TCRdb holds only in-frame clones, not every one. The top ten clones hold over 45% of a sample with 25,000 to 35,000 clones, around 87% of them seen once. These data originate in a study of lymphopenia after photon versus proton radiotherapy. Study-level findings and limits: Larger post-nadir TCR diversity loss correlated inversely with survival in deceased patients. Only patients who died were analyzed for survival; proton advantage is unproven. Photon-treated patients lost naive T cells and TCR diversity; proton-treated stayed stable.

V lost 0 bases to trimming and J lost 4 bases, with 7 bases between them. CDR3 length: 13 residues. Looked up from germline, CDR1 is SGHRS and CDR2 is YFSETQ. The chain recombines TRBV5-1 with TRBJ1-1; D ambiguous. The material was peripheral blood, obtained from a patient treated with proton-based radiotherapy. The sequence was collected from a woman aged 55-70 years with cholangiocarcinoma. Some clones in this sample may be carry-over from other donors' samples. This CDR3 reads CASSLGGTTEAFF. The CDR3 DNA sequence: TGCGCCAGCAGCTTGGGGGGAACCACTGAAGCTTTCTTT.